This T cell receptor beta chain comes out of a study of T cell repertoires in cytomegalovirus infection. Overall study context: An indication of both CMV infection and matching HLA type came from public TCR beta signatures.

This CDR3 is built from 14 residues. The V and J ends lost 3 bases and 2 bases, in that order; junction bases with no gene match: 6. Germline assignment: CDR1 SQVTM and CDR2 ANQGSEA. Using its own MiXCR run on the reads, TCRdb lists one record per CDR3 protein. This sample yields around 130,000 distinct CDR3 sequences, of which approximately 9.2% are seen a single time; over 9% belongs to the top ten. This chain joins TRBV29-1 and TRBJ2-7; 8 nucleotides agree with TRBD1. Input material: PBMCs. The TCR comes from a human donor in good health (CMV status not recorded). Some clones in this sample may be carry-over from other donors' samples. For the CDR3, the DNA is TGCAGCGTTGAGTGGACAGGGAATCCCTACGAGCAGTACTTC. Residues: CSVEWTGNPYEQYF.